What follows are 5 T cell receptor beta chains derived from one specimen sequenced in a study of beta chain features in type 1 diabetes. The investigators reverse transcribed all of the isolated RNA, so they sequenced expressed TCRB transcripts. Profiled with immunoSEQ multiplex PCR; TCRdb holds only in-frame clones, not every one. Found here are about 900,000 clones, roughly 16% of them singletons; the top ten hold 0.02% to 0.025%. The sample comprised naive CD4+ T cells from blood. The source of these receptors is a woman younger than 30 in good health.

This clone has a handful of counts. V gene TRBV21-1 combines with J gene TRBJ2-2; the D call TRBD2 from the table was never checked on the DNA. TRBV21-1 is noted as a pseudogene. This CDR3 has 15 amino acids. The CDR3 sequence is CAKKLGLANTGELFF. In nucleotides, the CDR3 is TGTGCCAAAAAACTAGGACTAGCCAACACCGGGGAGCTGTTTTTT.

This clone appeared a few times. This chain joins TRBV28 and TRBJ2-2, with 8 bases matching TRBD2. The CDR3 covers 16 residues. The trim removed 3 bases at V and 0 bases at J, leaving 3 bases unmatched. The germline V gene has CDR1 MDHEN and CDR2 SYDVKM. The CDR3 is CASSFGAGANTGELFF. The CDR3 nucleotides are TGTGCCAGCAGTTTCGGAGCGGGAGCGAACACCGGGGAGCTGTTTTTT.

The chain links TRBV7-2 to TRBJ2-5; TRBD2 matches at 9 bases. The germline V gene has CDR1 SGHTA and CDR2 FQGNSA. The CDR3 loop spans 16 amino acids. V dropped 1 base and J dropped 5; count of bases not matched to a gene: 8. The CDR3 sequence is CASSLVGSGSGETQYF. The CDR3 DNA is TGTGCCAGCAGCTTAGTCGGTAGCGGGAGTGGGGAGACCCAGTACTTC.

This clone has just a few counts. The chain joins TRBV18 to TRBJ2-3; D unclear. The germline gives CDR1 KGHSH, CDR2 LQKENI. V shed 3 bases and J shed 2 bases, with 9 bases lying between them. The CDR3 runs to 14 residues. CDR3: CASSPSLPTDTQYF. Here the CDR3 DNA reads TGTGCCAGCTCACCGAGTCTCCCCACAGATACGCAGTATTTT. The complete variable domain, with remaining parts taken from reference TRBV18 and TRBJ2-3, reads NAGVMQNPRHLVRRRGQEARLRCSPMKGHSHVYWYRQLPEEGLKFMVYLQKENIIDESGMPKERFSAEFPKEGPSILRIQQVVRGDSAAYFCASSPSLPTDTQYFGPGTRLTVL.

The chain employs TRBV7-2 and TRBJ2-5; D gene ambiguous. The assigned J gene may be wrong: the sequence end matches TRBJ2-7 better. The CDR3 is 11 amino acids. Germline V lookup: CDR1 SGHTA, CDR2 FQGNSA. The CDR3 nucleotides read TGTGCCAGCAGCTCGAACTACGAGCAGTACTTC. It translates to CASSSNYEQYF.